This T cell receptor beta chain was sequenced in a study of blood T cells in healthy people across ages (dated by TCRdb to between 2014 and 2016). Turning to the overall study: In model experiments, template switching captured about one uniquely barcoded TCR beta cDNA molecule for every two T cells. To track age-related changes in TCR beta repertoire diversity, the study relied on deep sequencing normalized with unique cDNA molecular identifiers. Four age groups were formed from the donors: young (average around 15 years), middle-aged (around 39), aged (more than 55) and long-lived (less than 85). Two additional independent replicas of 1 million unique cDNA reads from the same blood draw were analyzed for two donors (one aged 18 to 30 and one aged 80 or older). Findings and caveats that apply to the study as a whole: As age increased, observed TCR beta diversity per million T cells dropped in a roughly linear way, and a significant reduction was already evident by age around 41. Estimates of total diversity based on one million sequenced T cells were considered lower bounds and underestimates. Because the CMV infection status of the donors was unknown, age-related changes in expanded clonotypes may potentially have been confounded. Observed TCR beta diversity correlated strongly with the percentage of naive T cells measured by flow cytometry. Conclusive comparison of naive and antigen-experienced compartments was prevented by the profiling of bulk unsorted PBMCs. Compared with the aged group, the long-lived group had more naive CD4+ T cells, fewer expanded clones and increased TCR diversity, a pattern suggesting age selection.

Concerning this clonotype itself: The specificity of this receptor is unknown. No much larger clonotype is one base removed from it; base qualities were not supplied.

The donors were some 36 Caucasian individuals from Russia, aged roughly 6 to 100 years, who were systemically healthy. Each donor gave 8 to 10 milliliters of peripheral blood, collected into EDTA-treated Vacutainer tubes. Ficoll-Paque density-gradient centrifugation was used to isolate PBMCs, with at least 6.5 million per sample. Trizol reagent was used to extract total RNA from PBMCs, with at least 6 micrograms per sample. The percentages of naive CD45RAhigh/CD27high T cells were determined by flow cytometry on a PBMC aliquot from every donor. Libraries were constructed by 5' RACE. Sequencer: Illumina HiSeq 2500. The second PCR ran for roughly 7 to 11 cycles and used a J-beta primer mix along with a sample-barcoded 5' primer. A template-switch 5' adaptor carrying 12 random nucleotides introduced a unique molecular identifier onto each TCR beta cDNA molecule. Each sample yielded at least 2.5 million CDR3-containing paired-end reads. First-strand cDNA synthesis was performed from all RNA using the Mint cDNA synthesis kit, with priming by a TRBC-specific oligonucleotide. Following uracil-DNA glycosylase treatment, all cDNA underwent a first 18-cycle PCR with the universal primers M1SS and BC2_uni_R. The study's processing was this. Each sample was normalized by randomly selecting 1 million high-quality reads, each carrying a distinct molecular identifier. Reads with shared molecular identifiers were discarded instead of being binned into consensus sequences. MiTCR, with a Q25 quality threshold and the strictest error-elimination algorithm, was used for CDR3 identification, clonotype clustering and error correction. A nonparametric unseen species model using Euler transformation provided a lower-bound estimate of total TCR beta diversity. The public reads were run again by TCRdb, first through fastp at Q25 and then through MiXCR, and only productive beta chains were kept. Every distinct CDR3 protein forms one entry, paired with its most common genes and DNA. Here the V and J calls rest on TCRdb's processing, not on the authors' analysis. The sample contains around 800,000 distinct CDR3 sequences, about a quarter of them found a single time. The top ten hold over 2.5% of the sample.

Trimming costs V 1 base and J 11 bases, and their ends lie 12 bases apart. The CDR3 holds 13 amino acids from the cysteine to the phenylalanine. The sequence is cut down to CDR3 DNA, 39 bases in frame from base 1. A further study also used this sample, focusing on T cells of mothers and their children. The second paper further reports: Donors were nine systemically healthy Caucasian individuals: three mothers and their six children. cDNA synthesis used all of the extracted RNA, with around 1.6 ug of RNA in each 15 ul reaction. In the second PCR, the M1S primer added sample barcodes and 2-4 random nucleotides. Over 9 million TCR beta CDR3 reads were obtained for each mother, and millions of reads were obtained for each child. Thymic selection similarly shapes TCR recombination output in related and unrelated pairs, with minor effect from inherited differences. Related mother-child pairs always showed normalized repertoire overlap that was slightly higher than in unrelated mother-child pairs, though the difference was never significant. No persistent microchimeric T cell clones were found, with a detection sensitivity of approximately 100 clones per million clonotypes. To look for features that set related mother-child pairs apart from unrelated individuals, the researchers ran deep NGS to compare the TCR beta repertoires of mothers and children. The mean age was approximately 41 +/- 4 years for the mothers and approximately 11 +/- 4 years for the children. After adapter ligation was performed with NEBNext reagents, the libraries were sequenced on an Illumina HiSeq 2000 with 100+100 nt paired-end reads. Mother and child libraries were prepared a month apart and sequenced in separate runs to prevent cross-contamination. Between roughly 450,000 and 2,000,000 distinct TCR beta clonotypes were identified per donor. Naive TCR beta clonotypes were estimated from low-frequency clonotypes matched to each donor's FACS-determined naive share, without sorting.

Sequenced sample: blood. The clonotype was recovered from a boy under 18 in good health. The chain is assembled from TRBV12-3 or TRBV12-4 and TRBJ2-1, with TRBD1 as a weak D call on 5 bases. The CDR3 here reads CASSLGRQGQQFF. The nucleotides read TGTGCCAGCAGTTTAGGAAGGCAGGGCCAGCAGTTCTTC.